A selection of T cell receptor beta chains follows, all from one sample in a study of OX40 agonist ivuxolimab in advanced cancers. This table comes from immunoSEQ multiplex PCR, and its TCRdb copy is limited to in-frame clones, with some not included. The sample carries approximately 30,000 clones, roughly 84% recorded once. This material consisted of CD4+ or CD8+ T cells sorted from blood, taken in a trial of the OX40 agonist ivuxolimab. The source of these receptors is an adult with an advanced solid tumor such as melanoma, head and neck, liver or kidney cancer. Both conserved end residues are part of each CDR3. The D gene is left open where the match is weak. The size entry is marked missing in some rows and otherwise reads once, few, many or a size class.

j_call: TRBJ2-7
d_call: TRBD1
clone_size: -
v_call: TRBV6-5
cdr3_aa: CASSPVDRGYEQYF
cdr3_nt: TGTGCCAGCAGTCCTGTGGACAGGGGCTACGAGCAGTACTTC

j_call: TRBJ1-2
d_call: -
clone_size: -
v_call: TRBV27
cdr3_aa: CASGLDRGGYHGYTF
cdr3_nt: TGTGCCAGCGGGCTCGACCGGGGTGGGTATCATGGCTACACCTTC

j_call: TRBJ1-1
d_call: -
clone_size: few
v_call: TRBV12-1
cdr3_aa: CASSFQNKDLKEAFF
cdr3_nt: TGTGCCAGCAGCTTTCAAAATAAGGACCTGAAGGAAGCTTTCTTT

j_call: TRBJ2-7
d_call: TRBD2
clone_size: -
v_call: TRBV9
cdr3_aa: CASSPSGTYEQYF
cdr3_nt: TGTGCCAGCAGCCCTAGCGGCACCTACGAGCAGTACTTC

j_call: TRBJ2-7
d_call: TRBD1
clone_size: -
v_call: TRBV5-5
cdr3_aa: CASSLYRGRGYEQYF
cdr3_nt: TGTGCCAGCAGCTTGTACAGGGGTAGGGGCTACGAGCAGTACTTC

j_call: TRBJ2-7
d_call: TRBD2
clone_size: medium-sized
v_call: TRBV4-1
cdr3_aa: CASSQEPSGSNEQYF
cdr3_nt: TGCGCCAGCAGCCAAGAACCTAGCGGGAGTAACGAGCAGTACTTC

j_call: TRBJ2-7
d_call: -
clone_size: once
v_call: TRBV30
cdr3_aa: CAWSAADHSFRQYF
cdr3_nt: TGTGCCTGGAGTGCGGCGGACCACTCCTTTAGGCAGTACTTC

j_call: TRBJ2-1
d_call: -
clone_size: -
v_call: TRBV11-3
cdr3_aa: CASSLGSYNEQFF
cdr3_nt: TGTGCCAGCAGCTTAGGCTCCTACAATGAGCAGTTCTTC

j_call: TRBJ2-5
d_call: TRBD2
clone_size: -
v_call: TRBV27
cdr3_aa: CASSLAGGYQETQYF
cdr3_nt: TGTGCCAGCAGTTTAGCGGGGGGGTACCAAGAGACCCAGTACTTC

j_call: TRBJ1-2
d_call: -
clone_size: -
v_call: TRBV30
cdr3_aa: CAARGDRYGYTF
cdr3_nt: TGTGCCGCAAGGGGGGACCGCTATGGCTACACCTTC

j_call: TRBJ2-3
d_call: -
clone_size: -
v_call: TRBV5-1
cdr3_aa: CASSFNAVAQYF
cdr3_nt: TGCGCCAGCAGCTTCAACGCAGTGGCGCAGTATTTT

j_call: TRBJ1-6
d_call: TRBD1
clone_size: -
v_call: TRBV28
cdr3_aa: CASSLGTGGSYNSPLHF
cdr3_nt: TGTGCCAGCAGTTTGGGTACAGGGGGCTCCTATAATTCACCCCTCCACTTT

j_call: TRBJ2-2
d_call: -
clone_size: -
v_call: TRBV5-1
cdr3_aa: CASSLRAAEGPGELFF
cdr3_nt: TGCGCCAGCAGCTTGAGGGCAGCGGAGGGTCCCGGGGAGCTGTTTTTT

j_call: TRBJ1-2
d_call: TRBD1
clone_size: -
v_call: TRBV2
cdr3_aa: CASSDGTGGAPTNYGYTF
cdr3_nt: TGTGCCAGCAGTGATGGGACAGGGGGTGCCCCTACTAACTATGGCTACACCTTC

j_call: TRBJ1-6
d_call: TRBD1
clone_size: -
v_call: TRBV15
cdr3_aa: CATSRDGDRVNSPLHF
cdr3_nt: TGTGCCACCAGCAGAGATGGGGACAGGGTTAATTCACCCCTCCACTTT

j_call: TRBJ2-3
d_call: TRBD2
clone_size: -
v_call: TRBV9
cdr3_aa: CASSVEGGGGRALDTQYF
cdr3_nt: TGTGCCAGCAGCGTAGAAGGAGGTGGGGGGAGGGCCTTGGATACGCAGTATTTT

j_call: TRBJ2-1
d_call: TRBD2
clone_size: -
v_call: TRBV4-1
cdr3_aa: CASSQDEAGGFYNEQFF
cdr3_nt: TGCGCCAGCAGCCAAGATGAAGCGGGGGGGTTCTACAATGAGCAGTTCTTC

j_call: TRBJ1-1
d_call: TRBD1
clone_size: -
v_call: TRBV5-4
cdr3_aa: CATSRDRAPEAFF
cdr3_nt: TGTGCCACCTCCCGGGACAGGGCCCCTGAAGCTTTCTTT

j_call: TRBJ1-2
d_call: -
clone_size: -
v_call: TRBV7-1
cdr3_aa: CASSLGNGYTF
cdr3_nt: TGTGCCAGCAGCTTAGGCAACGGCTACACCTTC

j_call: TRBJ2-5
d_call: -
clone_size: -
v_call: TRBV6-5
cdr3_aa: CASSFGRGPQETQYF
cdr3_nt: TGTGCCAGCAGTTTCGGGAGAGGGCCGCAAGAGACCCAGTACTTC

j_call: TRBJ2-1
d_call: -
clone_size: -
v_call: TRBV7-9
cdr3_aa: CASSETGINNEQFF
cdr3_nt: TGTGCCAGCAGCGAGACAGGAATAAACAATGAGCAGTTCTTC

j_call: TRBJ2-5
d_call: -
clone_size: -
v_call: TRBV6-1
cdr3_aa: CASSWQVQGETQYF
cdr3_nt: TGTGCCAGCAGTTGGCAGGTCCAAGGAGAGACCCAGTACTTC

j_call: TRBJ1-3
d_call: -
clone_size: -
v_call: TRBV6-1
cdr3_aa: CASSGWGTSGNTIYF
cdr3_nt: TGTGCCAGCAGCGGTTGGGGTACCTCTGGAAACACCATATATTTT

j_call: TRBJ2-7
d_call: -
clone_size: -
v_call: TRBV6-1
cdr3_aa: CASSEAGRDSPYEQYF
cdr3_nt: TGTGCCAGCAGTGAAGCGGGGCGGGACAGTCCCTACGAGCAGTACTTC

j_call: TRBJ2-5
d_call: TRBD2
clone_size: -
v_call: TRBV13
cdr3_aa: CASVREAIQETQYF
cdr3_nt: TGTGCCAGCGTGCGGGAGGCGATTCAAGAGACCCAGTACTTC

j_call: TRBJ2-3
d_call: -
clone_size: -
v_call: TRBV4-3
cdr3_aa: CASSPSSTSTDTQYF
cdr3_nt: TGCGCCAGCAGTCCTAGCAGCACTAGCACAGATACGCAGTATTTT

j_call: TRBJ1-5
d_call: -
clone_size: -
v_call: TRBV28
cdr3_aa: CASSFWGRPQHF
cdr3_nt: TGTGCCAGCAGTTTTTGGGGGAGGCCCCAGCATTTT

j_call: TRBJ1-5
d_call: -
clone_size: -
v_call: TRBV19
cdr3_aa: CASSIVGTHSSQPQHF
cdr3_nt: TGTGCCAGTAGTATAGTAGGGACCCATTCTAGTCAGCCCCAGCATTTT

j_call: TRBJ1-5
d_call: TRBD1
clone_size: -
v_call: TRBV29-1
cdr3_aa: CSVATGGNQPQHF
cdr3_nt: TGCAGCGTTGCGACAGGGGGCAATCAGCCCCAGCATTTT

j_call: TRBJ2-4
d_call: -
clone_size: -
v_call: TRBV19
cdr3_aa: CASSIGYKVTKNIQYF
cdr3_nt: TGTGCCAGTAGTATAGGATACAAGGTTACCAAAAACATTCAGTACTTC

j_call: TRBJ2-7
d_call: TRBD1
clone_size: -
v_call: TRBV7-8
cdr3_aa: CASSLEDRGPYEQYF
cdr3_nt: TGTGCCAGCAGCTTAGAGGACAGGGGACCCTACGAGCAGTACTTC

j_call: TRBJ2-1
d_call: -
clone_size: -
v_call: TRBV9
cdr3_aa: CASSHRNNEQFF
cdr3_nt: TGTGCCAGCAGCCACAGGAACAATGAGCAGTTCTTC

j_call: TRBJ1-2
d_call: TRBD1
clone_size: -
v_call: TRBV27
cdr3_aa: CASSLSPGTGDGYTF
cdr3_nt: TGTGCCAGCAGTTTATCTCCTGGGACAGGGGATGGCTACACCTTC

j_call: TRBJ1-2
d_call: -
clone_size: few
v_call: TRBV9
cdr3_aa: CASSVGDSNYGYTF
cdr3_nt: TGTGCCAGCAGCGTAGGCGACAGCAACTATGGCTACACCTTC

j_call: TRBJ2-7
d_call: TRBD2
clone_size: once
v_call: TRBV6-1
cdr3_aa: CASRAGGPSGEQYF
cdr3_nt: TGTGCCAGCAGAGCGGGAGGGCCCTCGGGAGAGCAGTACTTC

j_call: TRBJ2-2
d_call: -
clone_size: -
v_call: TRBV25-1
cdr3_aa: CASTFPNTGELFF
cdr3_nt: TGTGCCAGCACCTTCCCGAACACCGGGGAGCTGTTTTTT

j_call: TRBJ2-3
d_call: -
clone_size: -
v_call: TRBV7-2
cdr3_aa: CASSLAGTLETDTQYF
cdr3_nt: TGTGCCAGCAGCTTAGCCGGGACCCTAGAGACAGATACGCAGTATTTT

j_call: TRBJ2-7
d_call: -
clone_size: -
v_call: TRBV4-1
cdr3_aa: CASSFNAAYEQYF
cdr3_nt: TGCGCCAGCAGCTTTAACGCAGCGTACGAGCAGTACTTC

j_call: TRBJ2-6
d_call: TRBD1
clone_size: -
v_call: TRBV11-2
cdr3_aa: CASLAYWTGAGANVLTF
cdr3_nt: TGTGCCAGCCTAGCTTATTGGACAGGGGCTGGGGCCAACGTCCTGACTTTC

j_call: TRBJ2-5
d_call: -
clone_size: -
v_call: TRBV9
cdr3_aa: CASSVGGGTTQYF
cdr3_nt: TGTGCCAGCAGCGTAGGCGGGGGCACCACCCAGTACTTC

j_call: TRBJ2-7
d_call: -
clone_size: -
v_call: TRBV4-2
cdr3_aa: CASSQGEAYEQYF
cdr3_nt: TGTGCCAGCAGCCAAGGGGAGGCCTACGAGCAGTACTTC

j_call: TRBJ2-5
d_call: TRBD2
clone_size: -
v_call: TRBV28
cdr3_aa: CASSLGLAAPQETQYF
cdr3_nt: TGTGCCAGCAGTTTGGGGCTAGCGGCTCCCCAAGAGACCCAGTACTTC

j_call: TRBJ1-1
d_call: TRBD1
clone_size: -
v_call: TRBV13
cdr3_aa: CASSQWGAGGIEAFF
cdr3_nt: TGTGCCAGCAGCCAATGGGGGGCAGGGGGTATTGAAGCTTTCTTT

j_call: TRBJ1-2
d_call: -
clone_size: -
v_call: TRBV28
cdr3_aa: CASSPRGGAYGYTF
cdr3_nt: TGTGCCAGCAGCCCTAGGGGGGGCGCCTATGGCTACACCTTC

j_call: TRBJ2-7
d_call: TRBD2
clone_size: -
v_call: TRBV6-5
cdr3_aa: CASSLSSGGTYEQYF
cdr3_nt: TGTGCCAGCAGTCTTTCTAGCGGGGGGACCTACGAGCAGTACTTC

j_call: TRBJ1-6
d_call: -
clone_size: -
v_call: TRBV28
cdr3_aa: CASSSPKGENSPLHF
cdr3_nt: TGTGCCAGCAGCTCCCCAAAAGGGGAAAATTCACCCCTCCACTTT

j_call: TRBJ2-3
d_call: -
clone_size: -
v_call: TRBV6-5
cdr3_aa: CASSYSIRETQYF
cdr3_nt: TGTGCCAGCAGTTACTCAATCCGGGAGACGCAGTATTTT

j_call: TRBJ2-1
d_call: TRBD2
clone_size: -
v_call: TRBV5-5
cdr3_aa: CASSSSGGTYNEQFF
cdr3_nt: TGTGCCAGCAGCAGTAGCGGGGGGACCTACAATGAGCAGTTCTTC

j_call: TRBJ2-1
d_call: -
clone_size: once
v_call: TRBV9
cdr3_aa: CASSLGRFYNEQFF
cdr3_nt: TGTGCCAGCAGCCTAGGGCGCTTCTACAATGAGCAGTTCTTC

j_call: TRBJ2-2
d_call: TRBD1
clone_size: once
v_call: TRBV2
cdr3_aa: CASAGQGASGELFF
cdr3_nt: TGTGCCAGCGCGGGACAGGGGGCTAGCGGGGAGCTGTTTTTT

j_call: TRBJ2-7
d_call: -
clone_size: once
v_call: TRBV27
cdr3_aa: CASSSPPLRQYF
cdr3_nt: TGTGCCAGCAGTTCCCCCCCTCTAAGACAGTACTTC

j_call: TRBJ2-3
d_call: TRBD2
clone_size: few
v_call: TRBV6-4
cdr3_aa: CASSERAGDTDTQYF
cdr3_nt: TGTGCCAGCAGTGAGCGGGCGGGAGATACAGATACGCAGTATTTT

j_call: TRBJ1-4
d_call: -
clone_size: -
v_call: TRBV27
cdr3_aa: CASSLGGTNEKLFF
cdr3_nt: TGTGCCAGCAGTTTAGGGGGGACTAATGAAAAACTGTTTTTT

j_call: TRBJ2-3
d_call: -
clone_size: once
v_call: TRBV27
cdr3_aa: CASSLSMGGEDTQYF
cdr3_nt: TGTGCCAGCAGTTTATCGATGGGCGGGGAAGATACGCAGTATTTT